These T cell receptor beta chains were read from a single sample in a study of T cell responses to AZD1222 COVID-19 vaccine. TCRdb's table, derived via immunoSEQ multiplex PCR, lists solely in-frame clones and lacks some. The data show approximately 120,000 clones, about 88% seen once. This material consisted of peripheral blood, taken 28 days after the second AZD1222 dose. These receptor sequences come from an adult who received the AZD1222 COVID-19 vaccine. The CDR3 runs from the conserved cysteine through the conserved F or W. D genes are given only for firm matches.

J,V,D,CDR3,DNA
TRBJ1-2,TRBV4-1,TRBD1,CASSLGTEHGYTF,TGCGCCAGCAGCCTGGGGACAGAGCACGGCTACACCTTC
TRBJ2-5,TRBV9,NA,CASSVGDQETQYF,TGTGCCAGCAGCGTAGGCGATCAAGAGACCCAGTACTTC
TRBJ2-7,TRBV3-1/TRBV3-2,TRBD1,CASSTYPGTGGYEQYF,TGTGCCAGCAGCACCTATCCCGGGACAGGGGGCTACGAGCAGTACTTC
TRBJ1-1,TRBV19,TRBD1,CASSNAGGGTEAFF,TGTGCCAGTAGTAACGCAGGGGGGGGCACTGAAGCTTTCTTT
TRBJ1-1,TRBV19,TRBD1,CASSPTGGNTEAFF,TGTGCCAGTAGTCCGACAGGGGGGAACACTGAAGCTTTCTTT
TRBJ1-2,TRBV29-1,TRBD1,CSVEDPTGTGGVWYGYTF,TGCAGCGTTGAAGATCCTACCGGGACAGGGGGAGTGTGGTATGGCTACACCTTC
TRBJ1-1,TRBV10-2,NA,CASSQGLDTEAFF,TGCGCCAGCAGTCAGGGGTTAGACACTGAAGCTTTCTTT
TRBJ2-7,TRBV3-1/TRBV3-2,NA,CASSQATNTYEQYF,TGTGCCAGCAGCCAAGCGACAAATACCTACGAGCAGTACTTC
TRBJ1-1,TRBV6-1,NA,CASSEFGRGVGTFF,TGTGCCAGCAGTGAATTTGGGAGAGGGGTCGGAACTTTCTTT
TRBJ2-1,TRBV24-1,TRBD2,CATSAAGTSGGNEQFF,TGTGCCACCAGTGCCGCCGGGACTAGCGGGGGCAATGAGCAGTTCTTC